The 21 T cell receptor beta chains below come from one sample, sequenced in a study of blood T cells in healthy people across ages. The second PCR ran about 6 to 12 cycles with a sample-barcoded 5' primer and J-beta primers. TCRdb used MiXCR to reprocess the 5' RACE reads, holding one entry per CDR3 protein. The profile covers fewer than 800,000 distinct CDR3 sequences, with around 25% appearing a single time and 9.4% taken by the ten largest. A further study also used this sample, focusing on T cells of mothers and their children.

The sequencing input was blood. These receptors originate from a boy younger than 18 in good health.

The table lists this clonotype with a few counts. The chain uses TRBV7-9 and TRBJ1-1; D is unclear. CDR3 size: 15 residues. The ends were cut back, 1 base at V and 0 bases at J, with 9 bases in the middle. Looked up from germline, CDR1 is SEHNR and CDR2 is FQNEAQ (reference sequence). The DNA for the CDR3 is TGTGCCAGCAGCTTAGGATTGGGAATGAACACTGAAGCTTTCTTT. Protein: CASSLGLGMNTEAFF. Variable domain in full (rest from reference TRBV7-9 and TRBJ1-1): DTGVSQNPRHKITKRGQNVTFRCDPISEHNRLYWYRQTLGQGPEFLTYFQNEAQLEKSRLLSDRFSAERPKGSFSTLEIQRTEQGDSAMYLCASSLGLGMNTEAFFGQGTRLTVV.

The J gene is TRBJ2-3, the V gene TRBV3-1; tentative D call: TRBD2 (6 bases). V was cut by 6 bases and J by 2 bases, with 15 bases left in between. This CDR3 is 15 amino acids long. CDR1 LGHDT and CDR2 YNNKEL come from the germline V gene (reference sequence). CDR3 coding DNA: TGTGCCAGCAGACGACTAGGCCAAAACACAGATACGCAGTATTTT. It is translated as CASRRLGQNTDTQYF.

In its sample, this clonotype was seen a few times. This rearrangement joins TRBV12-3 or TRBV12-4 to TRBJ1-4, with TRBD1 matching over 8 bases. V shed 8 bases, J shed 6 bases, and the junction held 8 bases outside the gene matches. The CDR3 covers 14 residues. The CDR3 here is CASGLQGADEKLFF. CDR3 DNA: TGTGCCAGCGGGTTGCAGGGGGCGGATGAAAAACTGTTTTTT.

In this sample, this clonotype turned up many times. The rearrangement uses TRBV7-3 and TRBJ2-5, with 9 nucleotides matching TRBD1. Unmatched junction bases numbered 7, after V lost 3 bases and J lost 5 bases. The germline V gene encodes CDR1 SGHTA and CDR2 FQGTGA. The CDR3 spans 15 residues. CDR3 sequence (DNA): TGTGCCAGCAGCTTGGGACAGGGTCCATGGGAGACCCAGTACTTC. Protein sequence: CASSLGQGPWETQYF.

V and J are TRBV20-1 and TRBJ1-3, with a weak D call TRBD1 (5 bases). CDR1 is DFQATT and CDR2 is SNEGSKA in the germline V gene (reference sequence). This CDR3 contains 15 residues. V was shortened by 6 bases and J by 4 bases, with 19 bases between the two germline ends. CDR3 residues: CSARTYRDFGNTIYF. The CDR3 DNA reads TGCAGTGCAAGAACTTACCGGGACTTCGGAAACACCATATATTTT.

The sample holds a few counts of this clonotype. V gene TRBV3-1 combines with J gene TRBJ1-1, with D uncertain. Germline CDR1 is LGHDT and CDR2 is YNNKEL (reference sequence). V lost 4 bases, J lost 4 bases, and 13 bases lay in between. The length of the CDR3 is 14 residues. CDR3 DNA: TGTGCCAGCAGCCGAGAAGCCCCGAGCACTGAAGCTTTCTTT. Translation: CASSREAPSTEAFF.

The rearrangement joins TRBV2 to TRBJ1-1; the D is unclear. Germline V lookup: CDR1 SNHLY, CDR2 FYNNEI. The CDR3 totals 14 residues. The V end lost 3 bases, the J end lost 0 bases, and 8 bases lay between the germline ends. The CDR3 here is CASSDLGLNTEAFF. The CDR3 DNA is TGTGCCAGCAGTGATCTGGGTTTGAACACTGAAGCTTTCTTT.

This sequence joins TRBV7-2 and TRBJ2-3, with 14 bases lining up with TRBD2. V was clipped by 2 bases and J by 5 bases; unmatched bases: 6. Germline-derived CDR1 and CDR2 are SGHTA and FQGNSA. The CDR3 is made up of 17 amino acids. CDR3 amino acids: CASSLSLTSGGGDTQYF. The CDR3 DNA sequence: TGTGCCAGCAGCTTATCCCTGACTAGCGGGGGGGGAGATACGCAGTATTTT.

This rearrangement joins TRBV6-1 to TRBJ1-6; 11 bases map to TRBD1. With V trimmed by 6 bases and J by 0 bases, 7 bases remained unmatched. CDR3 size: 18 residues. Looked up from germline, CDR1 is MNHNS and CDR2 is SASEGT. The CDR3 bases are TGTGCCAGCAGATGGACAGGGGGCTCCAGCTCCTATAATTCACCCCTCCACTTT. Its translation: CASRWTGGSSSYNSPLHF.

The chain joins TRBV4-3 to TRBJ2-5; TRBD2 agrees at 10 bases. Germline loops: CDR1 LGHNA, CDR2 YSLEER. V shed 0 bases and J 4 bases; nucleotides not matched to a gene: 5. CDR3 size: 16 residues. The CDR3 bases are TGCGCCAGCAGCCAAGATCGAGCGGGGGGGCTAGAGACCCAGTACTTC. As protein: CASSQDRAGGLETQYF.

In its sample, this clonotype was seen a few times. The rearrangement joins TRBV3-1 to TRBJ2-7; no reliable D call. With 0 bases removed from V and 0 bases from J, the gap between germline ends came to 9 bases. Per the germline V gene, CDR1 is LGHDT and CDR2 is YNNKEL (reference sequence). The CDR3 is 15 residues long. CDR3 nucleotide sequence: TGTGCCAGCAGCCAAGATCCAGGTCGCTCCTACGAGCAGTACTTC. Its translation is CASSQDPGRSYEQYF.

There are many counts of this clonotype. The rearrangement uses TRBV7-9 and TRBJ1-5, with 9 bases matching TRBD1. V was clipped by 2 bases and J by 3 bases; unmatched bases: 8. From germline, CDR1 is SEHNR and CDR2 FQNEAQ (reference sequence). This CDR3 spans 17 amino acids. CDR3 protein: CASSLSSGQGLNQPQHF. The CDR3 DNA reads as TGTGCCAGCAGCTTATCATCGGGACAGGGCCTCAATCAGCCCCAGCATTTT. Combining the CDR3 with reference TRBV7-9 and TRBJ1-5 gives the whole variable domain DTGVSQNPRHKITKRGQNVTFRCDPISEHNRLYWYRQTLGQGPEFLTYFQNEAQLEKSRLLSDRFSAERPKGSFSTLEIQRTEQGDSAMYLCASSLSSGQGLNQPQHFGDGTRLSIL.

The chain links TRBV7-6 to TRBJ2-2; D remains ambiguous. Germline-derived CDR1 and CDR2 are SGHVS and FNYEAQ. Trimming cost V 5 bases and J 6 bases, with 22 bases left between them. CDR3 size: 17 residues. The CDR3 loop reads CASSPEGHLVFAGELFF. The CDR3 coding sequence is TGTGCCAGCAGCCCAGAAGGGCATTTAGTCTTCGCCGGGGAGCTGTTTTTT.

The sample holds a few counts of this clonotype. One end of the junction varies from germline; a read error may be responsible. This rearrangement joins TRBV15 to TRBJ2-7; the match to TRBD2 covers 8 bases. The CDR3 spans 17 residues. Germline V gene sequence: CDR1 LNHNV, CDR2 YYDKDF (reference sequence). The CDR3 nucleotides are TGTGCCACCAGCAGAGATTCGGGGGGGGACGCACTCTACGTGCAGTACTTC. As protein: CATSRDSGGDALYVQYF.

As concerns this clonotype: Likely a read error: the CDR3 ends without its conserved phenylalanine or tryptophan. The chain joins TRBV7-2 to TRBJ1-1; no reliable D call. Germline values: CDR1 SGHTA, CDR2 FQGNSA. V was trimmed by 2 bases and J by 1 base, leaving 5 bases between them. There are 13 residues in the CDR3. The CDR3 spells CASSLSRNTEAFL. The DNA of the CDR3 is TGTGCCAGCAGCTTATCCAGGAACACTGAAGCTTTCCTT.

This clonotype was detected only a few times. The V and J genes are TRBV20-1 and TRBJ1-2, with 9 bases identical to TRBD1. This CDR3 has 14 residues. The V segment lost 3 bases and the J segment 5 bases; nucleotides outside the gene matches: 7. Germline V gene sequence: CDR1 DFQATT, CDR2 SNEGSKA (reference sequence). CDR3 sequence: CSARGDRVVYGYTF. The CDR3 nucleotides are TGCAGTGCTAGGGGGGACAGGGTTGTGTATGGCTACACCTTC.

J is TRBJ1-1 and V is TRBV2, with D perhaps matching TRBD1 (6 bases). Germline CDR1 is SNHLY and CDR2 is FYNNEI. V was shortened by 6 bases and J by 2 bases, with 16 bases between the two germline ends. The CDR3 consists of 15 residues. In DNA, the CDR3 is TGTGCCAGCAGCCGCCGGACAGAAAAAAACACTGAAGCTTTCTTT. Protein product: CASSRRTEKNTEAFF. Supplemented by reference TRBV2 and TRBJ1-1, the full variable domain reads EPEVTQTPSHQVTQMGQEVILRCVPISNHLYFYWYRQILGQKVEFLVSFYNNEISEKSEIFDDQFSVERPDGSNFTLKIRSTKLEDSAMYFCASSRRTEKNTEAFFGQGTRLTVV.

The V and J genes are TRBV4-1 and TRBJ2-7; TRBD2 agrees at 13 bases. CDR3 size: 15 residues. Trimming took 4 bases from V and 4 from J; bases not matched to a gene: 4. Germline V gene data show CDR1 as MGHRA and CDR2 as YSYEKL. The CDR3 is CASSPTSGRGYEQYF. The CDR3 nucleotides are TGCGCCAGCAGCCCAACTAGCGGGAGGGGGTACGAGCAGTACTTC.

The CDR3 protein is CAISARWAGGATDTQYF. CDR3 nucleotides: TGTGCCATCAGCGCAAGGTGGGCCGGGGGGGCGACAGATACGCAGTATTTT. The rearrangement joins TRBV10-3 to TRBJ2-3; 8 bases align to TRBD2. Germline loops: CDR1 ENHRY, CDR2 SYGVKD. With 6 bases clipped from V and 3 bases from J, the junction kept 14 bases outside the gene matches. The CDR3 has 17 amino acids.

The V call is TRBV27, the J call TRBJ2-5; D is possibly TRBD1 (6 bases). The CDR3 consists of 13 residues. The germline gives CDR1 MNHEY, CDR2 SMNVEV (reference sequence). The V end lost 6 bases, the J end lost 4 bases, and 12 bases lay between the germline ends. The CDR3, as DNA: TGTGCCAGCAGGAAGGGACAACGAGAGACCCAGTACTTC. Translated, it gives CASRKGQRETQYF.

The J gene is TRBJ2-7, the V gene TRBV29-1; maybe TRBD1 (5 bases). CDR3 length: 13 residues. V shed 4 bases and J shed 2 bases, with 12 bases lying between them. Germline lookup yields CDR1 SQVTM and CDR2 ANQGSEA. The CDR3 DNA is TGCAGCGTTGGACAGATGAACACCTACGAGCAGTACTTC. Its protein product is CSVGQMNTYEQYF.